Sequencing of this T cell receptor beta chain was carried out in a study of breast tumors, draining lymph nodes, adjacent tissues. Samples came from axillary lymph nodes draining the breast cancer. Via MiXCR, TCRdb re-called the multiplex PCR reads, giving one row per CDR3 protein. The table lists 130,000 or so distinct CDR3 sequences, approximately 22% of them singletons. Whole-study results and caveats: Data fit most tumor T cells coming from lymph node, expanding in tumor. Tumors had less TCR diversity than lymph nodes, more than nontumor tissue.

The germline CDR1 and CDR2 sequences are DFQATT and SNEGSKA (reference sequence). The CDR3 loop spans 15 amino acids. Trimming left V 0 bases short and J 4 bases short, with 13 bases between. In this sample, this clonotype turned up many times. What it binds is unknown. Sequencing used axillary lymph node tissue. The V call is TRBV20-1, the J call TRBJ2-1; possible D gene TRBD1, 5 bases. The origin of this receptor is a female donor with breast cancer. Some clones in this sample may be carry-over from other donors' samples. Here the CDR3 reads CSARDSYRKYNEQFF. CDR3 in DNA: TGCAGTGCTAGAGATAGTTACAGGAAATACAATGAGCAGTTCTTC.